This T cell receptor beta chain was captured by sequencing in a study of cytomegalovirus exposure and HLA in healthy donors. The V end was cut by 7 bases, the J end by 6 bases, with 12 bases between. Germline CDR1 is SNHLY and CDR2 is FYNNEI. CDR3 length: 12 residues. PCR was performed using 60 Vbeta and 13 Jbeta primers. Measured with immunoSEQ multiplex PCR; TCRdb has only the in-frame clones, and not every one. The sample consists of 200,000 or so clones, under 90% of them appearing once. The count of this clone is one. The sequenced material came from PBMCs. The sequence was collected from a boy younger than 10 in good health and CMV-seronegative. The chain joins TRBV2 to TRBJ1-1; the D gene is possibly TRBD1 (6 bases). In nucleotides, the CDR3 is TGTGCCAGCAAGGGGGATAAGGCTGAAGCTTTCTTT. This gives the protein CASKGDKAEAFF.